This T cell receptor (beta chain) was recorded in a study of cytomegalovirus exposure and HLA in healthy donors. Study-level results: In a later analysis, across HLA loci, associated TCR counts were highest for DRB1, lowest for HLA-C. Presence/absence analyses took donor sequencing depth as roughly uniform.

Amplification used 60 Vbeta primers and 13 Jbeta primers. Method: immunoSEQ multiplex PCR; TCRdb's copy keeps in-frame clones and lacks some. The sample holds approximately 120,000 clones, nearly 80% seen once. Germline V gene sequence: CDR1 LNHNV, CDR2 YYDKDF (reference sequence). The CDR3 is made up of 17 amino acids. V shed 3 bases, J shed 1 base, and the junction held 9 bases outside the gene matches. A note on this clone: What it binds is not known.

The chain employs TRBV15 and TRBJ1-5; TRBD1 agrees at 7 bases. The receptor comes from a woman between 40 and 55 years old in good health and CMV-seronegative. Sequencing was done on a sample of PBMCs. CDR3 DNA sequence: TGTGCCACCAGCAGCCCCGGGACAGCCCTGAGCAATCAGCCCCAGCATTTT. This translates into CATSSPGTALSNQPQHF.